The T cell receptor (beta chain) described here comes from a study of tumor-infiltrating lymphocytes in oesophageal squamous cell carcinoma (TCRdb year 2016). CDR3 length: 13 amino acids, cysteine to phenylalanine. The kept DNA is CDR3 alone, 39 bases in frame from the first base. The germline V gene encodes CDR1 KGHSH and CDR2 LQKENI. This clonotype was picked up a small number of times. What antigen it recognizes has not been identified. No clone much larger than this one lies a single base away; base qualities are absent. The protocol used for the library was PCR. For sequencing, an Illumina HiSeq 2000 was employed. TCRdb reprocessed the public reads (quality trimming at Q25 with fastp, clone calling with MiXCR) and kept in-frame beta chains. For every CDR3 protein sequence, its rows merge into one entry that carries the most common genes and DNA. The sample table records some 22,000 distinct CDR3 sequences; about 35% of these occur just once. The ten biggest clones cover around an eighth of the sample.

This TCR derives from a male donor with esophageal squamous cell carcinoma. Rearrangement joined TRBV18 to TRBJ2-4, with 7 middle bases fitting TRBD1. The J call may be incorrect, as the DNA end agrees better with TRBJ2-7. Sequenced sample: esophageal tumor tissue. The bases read TGTGCCAGCTCACCCCGGACAGGCTACGAGCAGTACTTC. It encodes CASSPRTGYEQYF.